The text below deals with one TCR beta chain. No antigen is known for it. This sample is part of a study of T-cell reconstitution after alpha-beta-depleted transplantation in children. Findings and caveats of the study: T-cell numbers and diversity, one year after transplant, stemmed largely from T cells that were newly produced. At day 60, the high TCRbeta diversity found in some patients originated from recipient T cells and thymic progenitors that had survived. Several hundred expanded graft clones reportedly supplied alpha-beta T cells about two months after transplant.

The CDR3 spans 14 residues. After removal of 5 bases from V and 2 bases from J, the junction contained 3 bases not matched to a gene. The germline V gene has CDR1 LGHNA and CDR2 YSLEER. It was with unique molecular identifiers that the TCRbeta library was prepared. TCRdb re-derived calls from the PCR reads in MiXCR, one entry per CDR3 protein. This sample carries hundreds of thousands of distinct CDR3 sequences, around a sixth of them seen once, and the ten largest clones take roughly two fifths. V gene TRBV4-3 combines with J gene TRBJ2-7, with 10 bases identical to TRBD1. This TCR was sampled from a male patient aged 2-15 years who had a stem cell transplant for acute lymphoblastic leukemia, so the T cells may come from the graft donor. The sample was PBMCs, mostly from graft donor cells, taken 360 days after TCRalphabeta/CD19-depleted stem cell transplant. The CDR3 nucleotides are TGCGCCAGCAGCACCGGGACAGGGGCCTACGAGCAGTACTTC. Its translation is CASSTGTGAYEQYF.